Included here is one T cell receptor beta chain sequence, with context. The data belong to a study of blood T cell repertoires in COVID-19. Study summary: Specimens from acute and convalescent COVID-19 originated in the United States, Italy and Spain. The cDNA or gDNA used as material had been derived from T cells, B-cell-depleted T cells, or PBMCs.

Participants had their cohort set by participant-reported clinical history. Resolution of symptoms, clearance, or two negative PCRs was present in recovered Cohort 3 donors. In germline, CDR1 is SGHNT, CDR2 YYREEE (reference sequence). CDR3 length: 12 residues. Unmatched junction bases numbered 10, after V lost 5 bases and J lost 13 bases. Sequencing was performed with immunoSEQ multiplex PCR; in TCRdb, only in-frame clones are kept and a portion is missing. The sample contains around 380,000 clones, around 87% of which appear only once. The genes are TRBV5-4 and TRBJ2-3; 7 bases are a match to TRBD1. Input material: PBMCs or T cells enriched from blood (not recorded which). The TCR originated in a man aged 30 to 45 who had recovered from COVID-19. This chain's CDR3 is CASSFPGQTEYF. DNA of the CDR3: TGTGCCAGCAGTTTTCCGGGACAGACGGAGTATTTT. The variable domain in full, with the rest retrieved from reference TRBV5-4 and TRBJ2-3, is ETGVTQSPTHLIKTRGQQVTLRCSSQSGHNTVSWYQQALGQGPQFIFQYYREEENGRGNFPPRFSGLQFPNYSSELNVNALELDDSALYLCASSFPGQTEYFGPGTRLTVL.